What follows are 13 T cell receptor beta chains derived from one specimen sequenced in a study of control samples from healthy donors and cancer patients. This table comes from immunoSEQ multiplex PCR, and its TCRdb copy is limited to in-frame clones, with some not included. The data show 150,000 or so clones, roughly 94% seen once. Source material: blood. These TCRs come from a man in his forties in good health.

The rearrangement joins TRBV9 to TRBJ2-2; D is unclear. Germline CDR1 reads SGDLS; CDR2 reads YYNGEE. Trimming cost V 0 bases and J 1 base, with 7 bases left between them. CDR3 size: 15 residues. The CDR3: CASSVGGQNTGELFF. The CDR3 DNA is TGTGCCAGCAGCGTAGGAGGCCAGAACACCGGGGAGCTGTTTTTT.

This chain's CDR3 is CASSPWDRGNSPLHF. DNA for the CDR3: TGTGCCAGCAGCCCTTGGGACAGGGGGAATTCACCCCTCCACTTT. The gene calls are TRBV5-5 and TRBJ1-6; 11 bases agree with TRBD1. From germline, CDR1 is SGHKS and CDR2 YYEKEE (reference sequence). V gave up 4 bases and J gave up 7 bases; unmatched junction bases: 4. The CDR3 is made up of 15 amino acids. The whole variable domain, remainder taken from reference TRBV5-5 and TRBJ1-6, is DAGVTQSPTHLIKTRGQQVTLRCSPISGHKSVSWYQQVLGQGPQFIFQYYEKEERGRGNFPDRFSARQFPNYSSELNVNALLLGDSALYLCASSPWDRGNSPLHFGNGTRLTVT.

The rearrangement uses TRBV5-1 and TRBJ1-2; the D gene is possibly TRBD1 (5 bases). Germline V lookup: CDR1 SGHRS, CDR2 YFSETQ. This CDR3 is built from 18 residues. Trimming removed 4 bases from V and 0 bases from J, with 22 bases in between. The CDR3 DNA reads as TGCGCCAGCAGCCCCCGGCGTACCATGGACACCTCTAACTATGGCTACACCTTC. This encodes CASSPRRTMDTSNYGYTF.

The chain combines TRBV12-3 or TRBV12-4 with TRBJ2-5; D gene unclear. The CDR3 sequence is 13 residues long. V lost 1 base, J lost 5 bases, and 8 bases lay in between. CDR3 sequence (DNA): TGTGCCAGCAGTTTAGAGGCGGCGGAGACCCAGTACTTC. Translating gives CASSLEAAETQYF.

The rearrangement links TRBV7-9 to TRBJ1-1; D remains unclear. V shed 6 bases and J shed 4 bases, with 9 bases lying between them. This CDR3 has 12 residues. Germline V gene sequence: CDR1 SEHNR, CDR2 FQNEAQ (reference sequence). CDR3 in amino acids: CASSYTSTEAFF. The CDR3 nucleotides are TGTGCCAGCAGTTACACCTCCACTGAAGCTTTCTTT.

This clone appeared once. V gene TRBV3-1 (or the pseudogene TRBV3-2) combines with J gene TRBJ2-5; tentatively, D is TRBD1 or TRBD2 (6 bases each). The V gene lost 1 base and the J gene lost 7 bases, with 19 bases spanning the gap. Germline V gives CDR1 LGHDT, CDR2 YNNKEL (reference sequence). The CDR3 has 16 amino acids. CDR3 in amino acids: CASSQVFQGRRGTQYF. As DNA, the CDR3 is TGTGCCAGCAGCCAAGTTTTCCAGGGGAGGCGCGGGACCCAGTACTTC.

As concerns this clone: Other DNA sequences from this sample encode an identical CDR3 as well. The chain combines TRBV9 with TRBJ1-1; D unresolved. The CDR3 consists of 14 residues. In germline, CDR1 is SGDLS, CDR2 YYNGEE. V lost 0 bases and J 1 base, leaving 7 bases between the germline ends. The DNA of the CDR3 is TGTGCCAGCAGCGTAGCGTACGGGAACACTGAAGCTTTCTTT. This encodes CASSVAYGNTEAFF.

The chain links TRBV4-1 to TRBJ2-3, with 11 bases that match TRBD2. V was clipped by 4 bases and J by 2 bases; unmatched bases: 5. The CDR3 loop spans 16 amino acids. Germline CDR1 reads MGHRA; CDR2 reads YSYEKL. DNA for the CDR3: TGCGCCAGCAGCCTAGCGGGGGGGCAAAACACAGATACGCAGTATTTT. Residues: CASSLAGGQNTDTQYF.

The CDR3 is CASSSRRGNTEAFF. As DNA, the CDR3 is TGCGCCAGCAGCTCCCGCCGTGGGAACACTGAAGCTTTCTTT. This chain links TRBV5-1 with TRBJ1-1, with D unresolved. CDR3 length: 14 amino acids. Germline loops: CDR1 SGHRS, CDR2 YFSETQ. Trimming shortened V by 3 bases and J by 1 base, and 10 bases separated the two germline ends.

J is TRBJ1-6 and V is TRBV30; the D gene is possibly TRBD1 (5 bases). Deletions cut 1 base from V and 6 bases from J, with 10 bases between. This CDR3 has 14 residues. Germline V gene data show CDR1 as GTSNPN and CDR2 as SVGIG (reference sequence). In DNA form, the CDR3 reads TGTGCCTGGAGTGAGGGGCGGGTTAATTCACCCCTCCACTTT. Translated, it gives CAWSEGRVNSPLHF.

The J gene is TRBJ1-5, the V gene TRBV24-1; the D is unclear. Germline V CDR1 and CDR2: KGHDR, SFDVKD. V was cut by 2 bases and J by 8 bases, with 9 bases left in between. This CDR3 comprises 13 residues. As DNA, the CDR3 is TGTGCCACCAGTGATTCGAACCGGGAGCCCCAGCATTTT. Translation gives CATSDSNREPQHF.

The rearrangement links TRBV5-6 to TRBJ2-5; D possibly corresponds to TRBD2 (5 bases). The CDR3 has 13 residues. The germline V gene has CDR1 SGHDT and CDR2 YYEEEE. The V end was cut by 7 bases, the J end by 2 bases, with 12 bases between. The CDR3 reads CASGRGDQETQYF. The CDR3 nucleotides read TGTGCCAGCGGACGGGGAGATCAAGAGACCCAGTACTTC.

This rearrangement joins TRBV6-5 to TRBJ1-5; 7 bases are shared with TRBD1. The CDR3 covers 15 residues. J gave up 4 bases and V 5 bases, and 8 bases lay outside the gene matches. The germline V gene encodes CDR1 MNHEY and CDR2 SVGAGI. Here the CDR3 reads CASSTLTGFNQPQHF. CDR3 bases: TGTGCCAGCAGTACCCTGACAGGGTTTAATCAGCCCCAGCATTTT.